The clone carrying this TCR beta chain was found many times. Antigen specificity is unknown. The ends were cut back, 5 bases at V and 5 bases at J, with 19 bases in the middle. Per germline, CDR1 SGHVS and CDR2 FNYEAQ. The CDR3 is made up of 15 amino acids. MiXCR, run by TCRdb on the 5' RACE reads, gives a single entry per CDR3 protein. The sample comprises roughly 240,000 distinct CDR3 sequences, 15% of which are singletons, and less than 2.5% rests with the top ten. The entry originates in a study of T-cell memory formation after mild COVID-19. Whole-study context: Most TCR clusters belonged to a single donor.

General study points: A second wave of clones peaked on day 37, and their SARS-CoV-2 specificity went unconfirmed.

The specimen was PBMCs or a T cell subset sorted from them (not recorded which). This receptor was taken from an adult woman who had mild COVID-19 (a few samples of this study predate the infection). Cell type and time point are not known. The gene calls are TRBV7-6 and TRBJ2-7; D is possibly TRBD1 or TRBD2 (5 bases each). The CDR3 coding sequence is TGTGCCAGCAGCCCGACCGGGGCAGTTCACCACGAGCAGTACTTC. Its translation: CASSPTGAVHHEQYF.